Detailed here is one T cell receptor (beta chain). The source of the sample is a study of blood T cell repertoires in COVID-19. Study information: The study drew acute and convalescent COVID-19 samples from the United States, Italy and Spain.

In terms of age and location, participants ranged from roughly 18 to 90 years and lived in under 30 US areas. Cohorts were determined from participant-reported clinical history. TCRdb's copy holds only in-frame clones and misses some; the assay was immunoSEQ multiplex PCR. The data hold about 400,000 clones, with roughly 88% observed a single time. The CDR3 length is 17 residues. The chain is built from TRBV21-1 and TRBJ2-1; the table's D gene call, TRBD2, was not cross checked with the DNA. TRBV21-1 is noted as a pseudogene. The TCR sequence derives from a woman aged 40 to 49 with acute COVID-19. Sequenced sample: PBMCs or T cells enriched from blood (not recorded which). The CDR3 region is CASSIGLLAGAYNEQFF. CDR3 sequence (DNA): TGTGCCAGCAGCATAGGGTTACTAGCGGGGGCCTACAATGAGCAGTTCTTC.